A single sample is the source of the 16 T cell receptor beta chains below, sequenced in a study of blood T cell repertoires in COVID-19. Clones were read by immunoSEQ multiplex PCR, and TCRdb kept only the in-frame ones, dropping some. The sample has some 110,000 clones; about 91% are singletons. Sequencing used peripheral blood. Every receptor here comes from a human donor in a cohort sampled during active COVID-19.

The chain uses TRBV5-1 and TRBJ1-2; 12 nucleotides match TRBD1. CDR3 size: 23 residues. CDR1 is SGHRS, CDR2 YFSETQ, per germline. J lost 0 bases, V lost 4 bases, and 25 bases had no gene match. The CDR3 reads CASSTQAGTGGVTFSDPNYGYTF. CDR3 nucleotides: TGCGCCAGCAGCACCCAAGCCGGGACAGGGGGCGTCACTTTTTCTGATCCTAACTATGGCTACACCTTC.

The J gene is TRBJ2-5, the V gene TRBV9; maybe TRBD2 (6 bases). Deletions cut 4 bases from V and 2 bases from J, with 18 bases between. This CDR3 spans 16 amino acids. Germline V gene data show CDR1 as SGDLS and CDR2 as YYNGEE. DNA for the CDR3: TGTGCCAGCAGCCCCCCCTGGAGCGGGTTACAAGAGACCCAGTACTTC. This codes for CASSPPWSGLQETQYF.

The rearrangement uses TRBV5-6 and TRBJ1-4; 7 bases agree with TRBD1. After removal of 0 bases from V and 5 bases from J, the junction contained 7 bases not matched to a gene. Germline CDR1 SGHDT, CDR2 YYEEEE. This CDR3 is built from 16 residues. The CDR3 DNA reads TGTGCCAGCAGCTTGGCCGGGACAGACTCGAATGAAAAACTGTTTTTT. It is translated as CASSLAGTDSNEKLFF.

This sequence joins TRBV6-6 and TRBJ2-7, with a weak D call TRBD2 (5 bases). In germline, CDR1 is MNHNY, CDR2 SVGAGI (reference sequence). The V and J ends lost 8 bases and 2 bases respectively, with 10 bases between them. This CDR3 has 12 amino acids. The CDR3 sequence: CASRSGTYEQYF. The CDR3 DNA sequence: TGTGCCAGCCGAAGCGGCACCTACGAGCAGTACTTC.

The chain employs TRBV9 and TRBJ2-5; 9 bases align to TRBD2. Looked up from germline, CDR1 is SGDLS and CDR2 is YYNGEE. J was trimmed by 4 bases and V by 0 bases; bases with no gene match: 4. The CDR3 runs 15 residues. The DNA of the CDR3 is TGTGCCAGCAGCGTAGAGGGTAGCGGGGGAGAGACCCAGTACTTC. Residues: CASSVEGSGGETQYF. The whole variable domain, filled in from reference TRBV9 and TRBJ2-5, reads DSGVTQTPKHLITATGQRVTLRCSPRSGDLSVYWYQQSLDQGLQFLIQYYNGEERAKGNILERFSAQQFPDLHSELNLSSLELGDSALYFCASSVEGSGGETQYFGPGTRLLVL.

The chain has TRBV27 and TRBJ1-1; D call uncertain. Germline CDR1 MNHEY, CDR2 SMNVEV (reference sequence). The ends were cut back, 6 bases at V and 4 bases at J, with 9 bases in the middle. The CDR3 sequence is 12 residues long. The CDR3 region is CASSGVGTEAFF. DNA of the CDR3: TGTGCCAGCAGCGGGGTCGGCACTGAAGCTTTCTTT.

DNA for the CDR3: TGTGCCAGCAGTGAACCTTTCAATTCACCCCTCCACTTT. This sequence encodes CASSEPFNSPLHF. The rearrangement joins TRBV6-1 to TRBJ1-6; no definite D call. Germline assignment: CDR1 MNHNS and CDR2 SASEGT. With 2 bases removed from V and 7 bases from J, the gap between germline ends came to 6 bases. CDR3 size: 13 residues.

The chain links TRBV20-1 to TRBJ2-5; TRBD2 matches 9 bases. Germline CDR1 is DFQATT and CDR2 is SNEGSKA (reference sequence). J was trimmed by 2 bases and V by 5 bases; bases with no gene match: 12. The CDR3 runs to 16 residues. CDR3 sequence reads: CSAGGASGRRQETQYF. As DNA, the CDR3 is TGCAGTGCTGGTGGGGCAAGCGGGAGGAGGCAAGAGACCCAGTACTTC.

The rearrangement uses TRBV30 and TRBJ2-3, with D possibly TRBD1 on 6 matching bases. V was trimmed by 0 bases and J by 5 bases, leaving 9 bases between them. This CDR3 has 13 amino acids. Germline assignment: CDR1 GTSNPN and CDR2 SVGIG (reference sequence). The CDR3 sequence: CAWSVLGGDTQYF. DNA of the CDR3: TGTGCCTGGAGTGTCCTAGGGGGAGATACGCAGTATTTT.

This chain uses TRBV3-1 (or the pseudogene TRBV3-2) with TRBJ1-1; tentatively, D is TRBD1 (6 bases). Germline V lookup: CDR1 LGHDT, CDR2 YNNKEL (reference sequence). This CDR3 has 18 residues. Deletions cut 0 bases from V and 1 base from J, with 18 bases between. CDR3 sequence (DNA): TGTGCCAGCAGCCAAGAGACTGTTCGTGGGGGCCCGAACACTGAAGCTTTCTTT. Translating gives CASSQETVRGGPNTEAFF.

The chain joins TRBV27 to TRBJ2-5; 15 nucleotides agree with TRBD2. J lost 7 bases, V lost 6 bases, and 3 bases had no gene match. Germline V gene data show CDR1 as MNHEY and CDR2 as SMNVEV (reference sequence). The CDR3 spans 14 residues. The CDR3 reads CASRPGLAGGTQYF. The DNA for the CDR3 is TGTGCCAGCAGACCGGGACTAGCGGGAGGGACCCAGTACTTC.

This clone was seen just once. CDR3 sequence: CSAYDRPPNYGYTF. The CDR3 bases are TGCAGCGCCTACGACAGACCTCCTAACTATGGCTACACCTTC. The gene calls are TRBV29-1 and TRBJ1-2, with D maybe TRBD1 (5 bases). The germline V gene has CDR1 SQVTM and CDR2 ANQGSEA. V lost 7 bases to trimming and J lost 0 bases, with 15 bases between them. The CDR3 runs 14 residues.

The rearrangement links TRBV30 to TRBJ2-2, with D possibly being TRBD2 (6 bases). Deletions cut 4 bases from V and 4 bases from J, with 16 bases between. CDR3 length: 15 residues. Per germline, CDR1 GTSNPN and CDR2 SVGIG (reference sequence). The CDR3 sequence is CAWNPGWRGTGELFF. In DNA form, the CDR3 reads TGTGCCTGGAACCCGGGGTGGCGGGGCACCGGGGAGCTGTTTTTT.

J is TRBJ2-1 and V is TRBV6-6; 14 nucleotides line up with TRBD2. V trimming: 5 bases; J trimming: 4 bases; junction bases outside the gene matches: 10. CDR3 length: 18 residues. Looked up from germline, CDR1 is MNHNY and CDR2 is SVGAGI (reference sequence). The CDR3 is CASSHGGTSGSRYNEQFF. The DNA for the CDR3 is TGTGCCAGCAGTCACGGGGGGACTAGCGGGAGTCGTTACAATGAGCAGTTCTTC.

The rearrangement uses TRBV2 and TRBJ1-1; TRBD1 is a possible D gene (6 bases). The CDR3 length is 14 residues. V gave up 3 bases and J gave up 4 bases, with 12 bases separating them. Germline V gene data show CDR1 as SNHLY and CDR2 as FYNNEI. CDR3 nucleotide sequence: TGTGCCAGCAGTGAGGTCGTCAGGGGCACTGAAGCTTTCTTT. Residues: CASSEVVRGTEAFF. Full variable domain (missing parts from reference TRBV2 and TRBJ1-1): EPEVTQTPSHQVTQMGQEVILRCVPISNHLYFYWYRQILGQKVEFLVSFYNNEISEKSEIFDDQFSVERPDGSNFTLKIRSTKLEDSAMYFCASSEVVRGTEAFFGQGTRLTVV.

J is TRBJ1-1 and V is TRBV19; TRBD1 is a possible D gene (6 bases). CDR1 is LNHDA and CDR2 is SQIVND in the germline V gene (reference sequence). The CDR3 has 13 residues. Trimming shortened V by 3 bases and J by 5 bases, and 10 bases separated the two germline ends. The CDR3: CASSMWGRTEAFF. CDR3 bases: TGTGCCAGTAGTATGTGGGGGCGGACTGAAGCTTTCTTT.